The present T cell receptor beta chain was sequenced within a study of beta chain features in type 1 diabetes. Looking at the study overall: Patients were similar to healthy donors in age and gender (as well as in cell yields). Findings and limits, study-wide: People with Type 1 diabetes carried modestly yet significantly shorter TCRB CDR3s in all four CD4+ subsets. Relative to healthy donors, patients appeared to have naive, central memory and Treg TCRB repertoires that were more similar.

The sample holds a few counts of this clone. What it binds is unknown. Expressed TCRB transcripts were sequenced because the isolated RNA had all been reverse transcribed beforehand. Several million reads were obtained on average from naive, central memory and regulatory T cell samples. Measured with immunoSEQ multiplex PCR; TCRdb has only the in-frame clones, and not every one. Among roughly 700,000 clones, around an eighth were seen once, and the ten largest hold around 0.022%. The CDR3 spans 15 residues. Unmatched junction bases numbered 10, after V lost 5 bases and J lost 4 bases. Looked up from germline, CDR1 is MDHEN and CDR2 is SYDVKM.

This chain connects TRBV28 to TRBJ1-2; TRBD1 matches 7 bases. The sample consisted of naive CD4+ T cells from blood. This sequence was found in a man aged 18 to 35 with type 1 diabetes. CDR3 sequence: CASSPRGRIGYGYTF. DNA of the CDR3: TGTGCCAGCAGTCCAAGGGGGCGCATTGGCTATGGCTACACCTTC.